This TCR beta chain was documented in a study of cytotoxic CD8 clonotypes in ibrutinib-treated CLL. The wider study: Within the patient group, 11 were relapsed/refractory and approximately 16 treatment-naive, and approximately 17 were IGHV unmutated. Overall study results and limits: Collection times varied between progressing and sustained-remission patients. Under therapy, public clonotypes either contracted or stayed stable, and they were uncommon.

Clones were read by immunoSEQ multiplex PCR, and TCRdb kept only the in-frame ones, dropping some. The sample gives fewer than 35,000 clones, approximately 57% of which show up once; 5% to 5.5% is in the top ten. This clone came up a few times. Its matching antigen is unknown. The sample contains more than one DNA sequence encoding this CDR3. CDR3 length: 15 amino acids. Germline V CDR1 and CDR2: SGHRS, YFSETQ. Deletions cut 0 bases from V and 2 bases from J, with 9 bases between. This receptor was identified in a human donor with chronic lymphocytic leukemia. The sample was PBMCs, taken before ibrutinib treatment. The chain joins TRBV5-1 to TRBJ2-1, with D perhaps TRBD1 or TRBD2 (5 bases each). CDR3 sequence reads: CASSLEGSPYNEQFF. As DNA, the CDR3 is TGCGCCAGCAGCTTGGAGGGGAGCCCCTACAATGAGCAGTTCTTC.